Listed below are T cell receptor beta chains from one sample, sequenced in a study of cytomegalovirus exposure and HLA in healthy donors. Here immunoSEQ multiplex PCR was the method, and the copy in TCRdb shows in-frame clones only, minus some. Of some 190,000 clones in the sample, over 70% were seen once. Sequences were obtained from PBMCs. The receptors come from a man aged 18 to 29 in good health and CMV-seronegative. CDR3s include the opening cysteine and the closing phenylalanine or tryptophan. A D gene is named only where the DNA matches it firmly. A row's size may be missing; if present it is once, few, many or a size class.

J,size,V,D,DNA,CDR3
TRBJ1-3,.,TRBV7-6,.,TGTGCCAGCAGCTTGACGCCGCAGGCCAGCTCTGGAAACACCATATATTTT,CASSLTPQASSGNTIYF
TRBJ2-7,.,TRBV7-9,.,TGTGCCAGCAGCCAAGGAGGCTACGAGCAGTACTTC,CASSQGGYEQYF
TRBJ2-5,.,TRBV10-3,TRBD2,TGTGCCACCATGTTCCCCGGGAGGCACCAAGAGACCCAGTACTTC,CATMFPGRHQETQYF
TRBJ1-2,.,TRBV5-4,.,TGTGCCAGCAGCTTGAATGGACTTCAGGGCTACACCTTC,CASSLNGLQGYTF
TRBJ2-3,.,TRBV7-9,TRBD2,TGTGCCATCGACGATAGCGGGAGCCGCCGTACAGATACGCAGTATTTT,CAIDDSGSRRTDTQYF
TRBJ2-5,.,TRBV11-1,.,TGTGCCAGCAGCCCGGGACTGGGTCCGGCCCAGTACTTC,CASSPGLGPAQYF
TRBJ1-1,.,TRBV7-9,TRBD1,TGTGCCAGCAGCTTATGGCGGGACAGGGACACTGAAGCTTTCTTT,CASSLWRDRDTEAFF
TRBJ1-2,.,TRBV29-1,TRBD1,TGCAGCGTTGTTGACAGGGGAGGTAGGGGTGGTGGCTACACCTTC,CSVVDRGGRGGGYTF
TRBJ2-3,.,TRBV27,TRBD2,TGTGCCAGCAGTTTTCCCAGCGGGGGCACAGATACGCAGTATTTT,CASSFPSGGTDTQYF
TRBJ2-5,.,TRBV30,.,TGTGCCTGGAGTGTCCTGGCTAGTGTAGGGACCCAGTACTTC,CAWSVLASVGTQYF
TRBJ1-1,once,TRBV11-2,TRBD1,TGTGCCAGCAGCCCACTCTTGGGGACAGGAAAGGACACTGAAGCTTTCTTT,CASSPLLGTGKDTEAFF
TRBJ1-4,.,TRBV6-5,TRBD1,TGTGCCAGCAGTTACTCAGGGGGCGGAACTAATGAAAAACTGTTTTTT,CASSYSGGGTNEKLFF
TRBJ2-7,.,TRBV2,.,TGTGCCAGCAGTGAAATCAGGCTTAGCTCCTACGAGCAGTACTTC,CASSEIRLSSYEQYF
TRBJ1-3,once,TRBV4-3,TRBD1,TGCGCCAGCAGCCAAGATCTCGGACAGGGCTCTGGAAACACCATATATTTT,CASSQDLGQGSGNTIYF
TRBJ2-6,.,TRBV5-1,TRBD1,TGCGCCAGCAGCTCGGACAGGTCTGGGGCCAACGTCCTGACTTTC,CASSSDRSGANVLTF
TRBJ2-7,.,TRBV6-5,.,TGTGCCAGCAGAAGCCAGAAGGGGGTCTACGAGCAGTACTTC,CASRSQKGVYEQYF